This is a list of T cell receptor beta chains from one sample in a study of shared clonotypes between healthy human individuals. Assay: immunoSEQ multiplex PCR; the TCRdb copy retains only in-frame clones and omits some. Of about 2.2 million clones in the sample, about 93% were seen once. The specimen sequenced was naive CD8+ T cells from PBMCs. These receptors were collected from a man aged 18 to 35 in good health. Some clones in this sample may be carry-over from other donors' samples. The CDR3 runs from the conserved cysteine through the conserved F or W. The D gene is left open where the match is weak. The listing skips clone size in some rows; elsewhere it reads once, few, many or a size class.

-,TRBJ1-2,TRBV4-2,-,TGTGCCAGCAGCCAGATACCCATGACAGAGAACTATGGCTACACCTTC,CASSQIPMTENYGYTF
-,TRBJ2-7,TRBV7-9,-,TGTGCCAGCAGCCCCCCTCAGGGGTCCACCTACGAGCAGTACTTC,CASSPPQGSTYEQYF
-,TRBJ2-1,TRBV28,once,TGTGCCAGCAGTACCCTCACGACAGGTTACTCCTACAATGAGCAGTTCTTC,CASSTLTTGYSYNEQFF
-,TRBJ2-5,TRBV7-7,-,TGTGCCAGCAGCACAAAGACGGGGAAAGAGACCCAGTACTTC,CASSTKTGKETQYF
-,TRBJ2-3,TRBV6-5,-,TGTGCCAGTCTCGGCACAGATACGCAGTATTTT,CASLGTDTQYF
-,TRBJ1-1,TRBV6-1,-,TGTGCCAGCCAGGGCAGGGAAGAGACTGAAGCTTTCTTT,CASQGREETEAFF
-,TRBJ1-1,TRBV7-9,-,TGTGCCCTCGCCGAGTTCGGCGGCATGAACACTGAAGCTTTCTTT,CALAEFGGMNTEAFF
TRBD1,TRBJ2-2,TRBV15,once,TGTGCCACCAGCAGCCCCGGGACAGACAACACCGGGGAGCTGTTTTTT,CATSSPGTDNTGELFF
-,TRBJ2-1,TRBV6-1,few,TGTGCCACCACAGGCGGAGGTCTCAATGAGCAGTTCTTC,CATTGGGLNEQFF
-,TRBJ2-5,TRBV12-5,-,TGTGCTAGTGGTTTGTACGCAGGGGGGCGAGAGACCCAGTACTTC,CASGLYAGGRETQYF
TRBD1,TRBJ1-4,TRBV25-1,-,TGTGCCTCCGGGACAGGGCCTGAAAAACTGTTTTTT,CASGTGPEKLFF
TRBD1,TRBJ2-3,TRBV15,-,TGTGCCACGTCCGGGACAGGGGAAGCAGATACGCAGTATTTT,CATSGTGEADTQYF
TRBD2,TRBJ2-1,TRBV4-3,-,TGCGCCAGCAGCCAGAAGCGGGGGACCTACAATGAGCAGTTCTTC,CASSQKRGTYNEQFF
TRBD1,TRBJ2-7,TRBV9,-,TGTGCCAGCGGGGGGTCAGGGACAGGCTACCGCGAGCAGTACTTC,CASGGSGTGYREQYF
TRBD2,TRBJ2-7,TRBV2,few,TGTGCCAGCAGTGAGACTAGCGCTTCCTACGAGCAGTACTTC,CASSETSASYEQYF
-,TRBJ2-1,TRBV18,-,TGTGCCAGCTCACCACCGGGAATACCGGGAATTGTCAATGAGCAGTTCTTC,CASSPPGIPGIVNEQFF
TRBD2,TRBJ2-5,TRBV7-9,-,TGTGCCAGCAGCTTAGGCCTAGCGGGAGTGTGGGAGACCCAGTACTTC,CASSLGLAGVWETQYF
-,TRBJ1-2,TRBV10-3,-,TGTGCCAACGGAGGGGTCCCTAACTATGGCTACACCTTC,CANGGVPNYGYTF
-,TRBJ2-7,TRBV7-9,-,TGTGCCAGCAGCTTAGGAGCTTACGAGCAGTACTTC,CASSLGAYEQYF
-,TRBJ2-5,TRBV4-1,-,TGCGCCAGCAGCCCGGAGACTAGTGGAGAGACCCAGTACTTC,CASSPETSGETQYF
TRBD1,TRBJ2-7,TRBV27,-,TGTGCCAGCAGTTTGGCCGGGACAGGGGGCTACGAGCAGTACTTC,CASSLAGTGGYEQYF
-,TRBJ1-5,TRBV15,-,TGTGCCACCAGCTCCACATCGAGAGGGGGGAATCAGCCCCAGCATTTT,CATSSTSRGGNQPQHF
-,TRBJ1-5,TRBV28,-,TGTGCCAGCAGTGGTCCTTCCTTTAGCAATCAGCCCCAGCATTTT,CASSGPSFSNQPQHF
TRBD2,TRBJ2-7,TRBV30,-,TGTGCCTGGAGTACCGGGGGGCTAGCGGGAGGGCCTTTCCACGAGCAGTACTTC,CAWSTGGLAGGPFHEQYF
-,TRBJ2-2,TRBV28,-,TGTGCCAGCAGTTCAGGAGCAGAGCTGTTTTTT,CASSSGAELFF
-,TRBJ1-5,TRBV9,-,TGTGCCAGCAGCGTAGACGGGGGAAGGGATAATCAGCCCCAGCATTTT,CASSVDGGRDNQPQHF
TRBD2,TRBJ2-3,TRBV4-1,-,TGCGCCAGCAGCCAGGGACTAGCGGGAGGGCCGGGCACAGATACGCAGTATTTT,CASSQGLAGGPGTDTQYF
TRBD1,TRBJ2-1,TRBV7-8,-,TGTGCCAGCAGCTCATACCGACAGGGTGTCGATGAGCAGTTCTTC,CASSSYRQGVDEQFF
-,TRBJ2-7,TRBV30,-,TGTGCCTGGGGACCCCCGGGACTCCGTGGCGAGCAGTACTTC,CAWGPPGLRGEQYF
-,TRBJ2-5,TRBV7-3,-,TGTGCCAGCAGCTTAACGTATGGGTTAAGGGAGACCCAGTACTTC,CASSLTYGLRETQYF
-,TRBJ1-2,TRBV19,-,TGTGCCAGTTCATCTACGACCGAGACGGAGCCCGAGGGCTACACCTTC,CASSSTTETEPEGYTF
-,TRBJ1-1,TRBV10-2,-,TGCGCCAGCCGGAGAATGAACACTGAAGCTTTCTTT,CASRRMNTEAFF
TRBD2,TRBJ2-2,TRBV7-8,-,TGTGCCAGCAGCCCCACTAGCGGCACCGGGGAGCTGTTTTTT,CASSPTSGTGELFF
TRBD1,TRBJ2-1,TRBV7-9,-,TGTGCCAGCAAATCCCCGGGACAGGGGGCCCATGAGCAGTTCTTC,CASKSPGQGAHEQFF
TRBD1,TRBJ2-5,TRBV27,once,TGTGCCAGCAGTCTCCGGGACAGGGGAGAGACCCAGTACTTC,CASSLRDRGETQYF
-,TRBJ2-7,TRBV2,-,TGTGCCAGCAGTGAAGGGCCGGCAGGGTTTCGTGACGAGCAGTACTTC,CASSEGPAGFRDEQYF
-,TRBJ1-5,TRBV5-6,-,TGTGCCAGCAGCTGGGGGGTACGGGGGAGTCAGCCCCAGCATTTT,CASSWGVRGSQPQHF
-,TRBJ1-2,TRBV9,-,TGTGCCAGCAGCGGGCATGTATCCTATGGCTACACCTTC,CASSGHVSYGYTF
TRBD1,TRBJ1-2,TRBV5-6,-,TGTGCCAGCAGCCAGGGACAGGGGTACTATGGCTACACCTTC,CASSQGQGYYGYTF
-,TRBJ2-7,TRBV19,-,TGTGCCAGTAGTACACTTCGAACCCCTACGGAGCAGTACTTC,CASSTLRTPTEQYF
TRBD1,TRBJ2-5,TRBV5-4,-,TGTGCCAGCAGCTTGGGACAGGGAATTCAAGAGACCCAGTACTTC,CASSLGQGIQETQYF
-,TRBJ2-7,TRBV9,-,TGTGCCAGCAGCGCTTTCGGGAACTACGAGCAGTACTTC,CASSAFGNYEQYF
TRBD2,TRBJ2-1,TRBV4-1,-,TGCGCCAGCAGGTGGCTAGCGGGATTTAATGAGCAGTTCTTC,CASRWLAGFNEQFF
-,TRBJ2-7,TRBV7-2,-,TGTGCCAGCAGCTTATGGGGTAGCTCCTACGAGCAGTACTTC,CASSLWGSSYEQYF
-,TRBJ1-1,TRBV7-8,-,TGTGCCAGCAGCTTTATCAACACTGAAGCTTTCTTT,CASSFINTEAFF
-,TRBJ1-5,TRBV27,-,TGTGCCAGCAGCAGGGGTGGAAGCAATCAGCCCCAGCATTTT,CASSRGGSNQPQHF
TRBD2,TRBJ2-2,TRBV4-2,-,TGTGCCAGCAGCCATGGCGCGCTAGCGGGAGACTCCGGGGAGCTGTTTTTT,CASSHGALAGDSGELFF
TRBD1,TRBJ2-5,TRBV9,-,TGTGCCAGCAGCGTAGAGAGGACAGGCCAAGAGACCCAGTACTTC,CASSVERTGQETQYF
-,TRBJ2-1,TRBV5-4,-,TGTGCCAGCAGCCCTCGCCAGGGGGGGTGGAATGAGCAGTTCTTC,CASSPRQGGWNEQFF
TRBD2,TRBJ2-2,TRBV4-1,-,TGCGCCAGCACGGGACCCATAGCGGGAGCCGCCGGGGAGCTGTTTTTT,CASTGPIAGAAGELFF
-,TRBJ2-7,TRBV27,-,TGTGCCAGCAGTTTCTCAGGGTTCGACGAGCAGTACTTC,CASSFSGFDEQYF
TRBD1,TRBJ2-7,TRBV4-1,-,TGCGCCAGCAGCCCTCAGACAGGGGGCGGGAACGAGCAGTACTTC,CASSPQTGGGNEQYF
TRBD1,TRBJ1-1,TRBV11-2,-,TGTGCCAGCAGCATTACGACAGGGTCGAACACTGAAGCTTTCTTT,CASSITTGSNTEAFF
-,TRBJ2-7,TRBV4-1,-,TGCGCCAGCAGCCAAGAGGGCAGAACCTACGAGCAGTACTTC,CASSQEGRTYEQYF
TRBD1,TRBJ1-2,TRBV7-9,-,TGTGCCAGCAGCTTAGACAGGGGTCAATCTTATAACTATGGCTACACCTTC,CASSLDRGQSYNYGYTF
-,TRBJ2-1,TRBV27,-,TGTGCCAGCCAACAAAGTACGGGGATCATCGGCAATGAGCAGTTCTTC,CASQQSTGIIGNEQFF
-,TRBJ2-7,TRBV15,-,TGTGCCACCAGCAAGAACCTGGGGAGGTCCTACGAGCAGTACTTC,CATSKNLGRSYEQYF
TRBD2,TRBJ2-7,TRBV6-6,-,TGTGCCAGCAGCCGCCGACGGGAGGGCCCCTCCTACGAGCAGTACTTC,CASSRRREGPSYEQYF
-,TRBJ1-2,TRBV28,-,TGTGCCAGCAGTTTTTCCATCGGGAGCTATGGCTACACCTTC,CASSFSIGSYGYTF